A single sample gave rise to the 26 T cell receptor beta chains below, sequenced in a study of cytomegalovirus exposure and HLA in healthy donors. The PCR used 60 Vbeta and 13 Jbeta primers. Using immunoSEQ multiplex PCR, the repertoire was profiled, and TCRdb retains in-frame clones only, with some absent. Of fewer than 100,000 clones detected, around 68% appear once; the ten largest clones hold 1.2%. The material sequenced was PBMCs. The source is a female donor in good health and CMV-seronegative.

This clone showed up just once. The chain carries TRBV6-1 and TRBJ1-2, with D unclear. Trimming left V 4 bases short and J 4 bases short, with 7 bases between. The CDR3 extends over 12 amino acids. The germline V gene has CDR1 MNHNS and CDR2 SASEGT. CDR3 in amino acids: CASSGEGYGYTF. The CDR3 bases are TGTGCCAGCAGTGGGGAGGGCTATGGCTACACCTTC.

This chain links TRBV5-4 with TRBJ1-2, with 10 bases matching TRBD1. The CDR3 is made up of 14 amino acids. The V segment lost 4 bases and the J segment 8 bases; nucleotides outside the gene matches: 8. Germline CDR1 reads SGHNT; CDR2 reads YYREEE (reference sequence). The CDR3 spells CASSTDRGAGGYTF. CDR3 nucleotide sequence: TGTGCCAGCAGCACGGACAGGGGGGCGGGGGGCTACACCTTC. Together with reference TRBV5-4 and TRBJ1-2, the CDR3 gives the full variable domain: ETGVTQSPTHLIKTRGQQVTLRCSSQSGHNTVSWYQQALGQGPQFIFQYYREEENGRGNFPPRFSGLQFPNYSSELNVNALELDDSALYLCASSTDRGAGGYTFGSGTRLTVV.

The chain has TRBV28 and TRBJ1-1, with 7 bases that match TRBD1. CDR1 is MDHEN, CDR2 SYDVKM, per germline. There are 14 residues in the CDR3. V shed 7 bases and J 6 bases; nucleotides not matched to a gene: 11. CDR3 protein: CASIPSTGRAEAFF. In DNA form, the CDR3 reads TGTGCCAGCATACCCTCGACAGGGCGGGCTGAAGCTTTCTTT.

V gene TRBV30 combines with J gene TRBJ1-6; 7 bases fit TRBD1. Germline-derived CDR1 and CDR2 are GTSNPN and SVGIG (reference sequence). This CDR3 spans 18 amino acids. The ends lost 6 bases at V and 0 bases at J; junction bases unmatched: 14. In DNA form, the CDR3 reads TGTGCCTGTTCGGACAGGATTCGGGCCAGCTCCTATAATTCACCCCTCCACTTT. This translates into CACSDRIRASSYNSPLHF.

The chain recombines TRBV15 with TRBJ1-5; no reliable D call. With 0 bases removed from V and 3 bases from J, the gap between germline ends came to 3 bases. The CDR3 covers 13 residues. Germline CDR1 is LNHNV and CDR2 is YYDKDF (reference sequence). CDR3 protein: CATSRDHNQPQHF. As DNA, the CDR3 is TGTGCCACCAGCAGAGATCACAATCAGCCCCAGCATTTT.

The V and J genes are TRBV9 and TRBJ2-7; possible D gene TRBD2, 6 bases. V lost 0 bases to trimming and J lost 9 bases, with 16 bases between them. CDR3 length equals 14 residues. The germline V gene has CDR1 SGDLS and CDR2 YYNGEE. CDR3 in amino acids: CASSVGGGPRGQYF. The CDR3 DNA reads as TGTGCCAGCAGCGTAGGGGGCGGTCCGCGGGGGCAGTACTTC.

The chain joins TRBV10-3 to TRBJ1-6; the D is unclear. Germline V CDR1 and CDR2: ENHRY, SYGVKD. The V end was cut by 6 bases, the J end by 5 bases, with 14 bases between. The CDR3 runs to 15 residues. CDR3 nucleotide sequence: TGTGCCATCAGGTTGGAGCTTCTGCATAATTCACCCCTCCACTTT. The encoded protein is CAIRLELLHNSPLHF.

This chain joins TRBV7-9 and TRBJ2-1, with a possible D match to TRBD2 (7 bases). Germline V CDR1 and CDR2: SEHNR, FQNEAQ (reference sequence). The CDR3 extends over 16 amino acids. Deletions cut 1 base from V and 8 bases from J, with 18 bases between. Here the CDR3 DNA reads TGTGCCAGCAGCTTAGTGGTGGGGGGGCCTACCGATGAGCAGTTCTTC. Its translation is CASSLVVGGPTDEQFF.

V usage is TRBV7-3 and J usage is TRBJ2-2, with 8 bases lining up with TRBD2. The CDR3 contains 16 residues. V was pared by 8 bases and J by 5 bases, with 13 bases of the junction left unmatched. Per germline, CDR1 SGHTA and CDR2 FQGTGA. CDR3 sequence (DNA): TGTGCCAGCGGACGAGCGGGAGAGGGAGTAACCGGGGAGCTGTTTTTT. Translation gives CASGRAGEGVTGELFF.

The chain has TRBV30 and TRBJ2-2, with TRBD1 matching over 7 bases. This CDR3 is built from 16 residues. Germline CDR1 is GTSNPN and CDR2 is SVGIG (reference sequence). J was trimmed by 0 bases and V by 3 bases; bases with no gene match: 7. The CDR3 DNA follows: TGTGCCTGGAGAGTTAAGGGGGCCACGAACACCGGGGAGCTGTTTTTT. Translated, it gives CAWRVKGATNTGELFF.

The chain uses TRBV15 and TRBJ2-1, with 9 positions matching TRBD1. V lost 3 bases, J lost 5 bases, and 5 bases stayed unmatched. Germline V gene lookup returns CDR1 LNHNV and CDR2 YYDKDF (reference sequence). This CDR3 spans 15 amino acids. The CDR3 DNA reads as TGTGCCACCAGCAGGGACAGGGGTATTCACAATGAGCAGTTCTTC. It is translated as CATSRDRGIHNEQFF.

This clone was recorded only once. The rearrangement links TRBV7-3 to TRBJ1-2; 12 bases line up with TRBD1. After removal of 4 bases from V and 6 bases from J, the junction contained 6 bases not matched to a gene. CDR3 length: 15 amino acids. Germline-derived CDR1 and CDR2 are SGHTA and FQGTGA. CDR3 bases: TGTGCCAGCAGCTCGGGACAGGGGGCGCTGAATGGCTACACCTTC. The encoded protein is CASSSGQGALNGYTF.

This chain connects TRBV4-1 to TRBJ1-2; TRBD1 might be the D (5 bases). CDR1 is MGHRA, CDR2 YSYEKL, per germline. V was pared by 2 bases and J by 8 bases, with 15 bases between. The CDR3 has 14 residues. This CDR3 is CASSQLNQGGGYTF. CDR3 DNA sequence: TGCGCCAGCAGCCAACTGAACCAGGGTGGAGGCTACACCTTC.

This clone was detected a few times. The V call is TRBV19, the J call TRBJ2-3; 7 positions match TRBD2. This CDR3 comprises 16 residues. Germline lookup yields CDR1 LNHDA and CDR2 SQIVND (reference sequence). The V and J ends lost 6 bases and 0 bases, in that order; junction bases with no gene match: 9. The CDR3 DNA follows: TGTGCCAGTAGACCAGTTAGTAGCGGGAGCACAGATACGCAGTATTTT. Translation: CASRPVSSGSTDTQYF.

This clone has only one observation. The CDR3 DNA reads TGTGCCAGCGGACGTACAGGGGTAGGAGAGACCCAGTACTTC. Its translation is CASGRTGVGETQYF. The J gene is TRBJ2-5, the V gene TRBV5-6, with TRBD1 matching 7 bases. The germline V gene has CDR1 SGHDT and CDR2 YYEEEE. Trimming took 7 bases from V and 4 from J; bases not matched to a gene: 10. The CDR3 runs 14 residues.

J is TRBJ2-2 and V is TRBV5-1; 10 nucleotides line up with TRBD2. The CDR3 totals 18 residues. The germline V gene encodes CDR1 SGHRS and CDR2 YFSETQ. Trimming at V came to 1 base and at J to 0 bases, leaving 6 bases not matched to a gene. The CDR3 here is CASSLRASGSSNTGELFF. DNA for the CDR3: TGCGCCAGCAGCTTGAGGGCTAGCGGGAGTTCGAACACCGGGGAGCTGTTTTTT.

The gene calls are TRBV29-1 and TRBJ2-5; 7 bases fit TRBD1. CDR1 SQVTM and CDR2 ANQGSEA come from the germline V gene. The CDR3 has 14 residues. The V and J ends lost 3 bases and 4 bases, in that order; junction bases with no gene match: 8. This CDR3 reads CSVEGTARGETQYF. In DNA form, the CDR3 reads TGCAGCGTTGAGGGGACAGCAAGAGGAGAGACCCAGTACTTC.

V usage is TRBV5-4 and J usage is TRBJ2-7, with TRBD1 as a possible D gene (6 bases). This CDR3 has 15 amino acids. Between the trimmed V and J ends, which lost 3 bases and 0 bases, there was a span of 13 bases. Per the germline V gene, CDR1 is SGHNT and CDR2 is YYREEE (reference sequence). The CDR3 region is CASSWGQRGSYEQYF. The CDR3 DNA is TGTGCCAGCAGCTGGGGGCAGCGCGGCTCCTACGAGCAGTACTTC.

The chain carries TRBV7-9 and TRBJ1-4; possibly TRBD1 for D (6 bases). The V gene's germline CDR1 is SEHNR and CDR2 FQNEAQ (reference sequence). The CDR3 runs 14 residues. V was cut by 5 bases and J by 4 bases, with 11 bases left in between. The CDR3 nucleotides are TGTGCCAGCAGCCCACAGGGTTTTAATGAAAAACTGTTTTTT. Protein sequence: CASSPQGFNEKLFF.

V gene TRBV4-3 combines with J gene TRBJ2-5; 11 nucleotides agree with TRBD2. V lost 0 bases and J lost 5; bases outside the gene matches: 2. The CDR3 length is 15 residues. The V gene's germline CDR1 is LGHNA and CDR2 YSLEER. Here the CDR3 DNA reads TGCGCCAGCAGCCAAGATCGGACTAGCGGGGAGACCCAGTACTTC. This encodes CASSQDRTSGETQYF.

The gene calls are TRBV6-4 and TRBJ1-1; weak D call: TRBD1 (6 bases). The CDR3 is 13 residues long. Trimming removed 6 bases from V and 7 bases from J, with 15 bases in between. In germline, CDR1 is MRHNA, CDR2 SNTAGT. This CDR3 is CASRAATGSEAFF. The DNA for the CDR3 is TGTGCCAGCAGAGCCGCGACAGGTAGTGAAGCTTTCTTT.

The chain carries TRBV28 and TRBJ2-1; 8 nucleotides align to TRBD2. The junction had 10 bases not matched to a gene; V was cut back by 6 bases and J by 6 bases. The CDR3 loop spans 15 amino acids. Germline V gene sequence: CDR1 MDHEN, CDR2 SYDVKM. The CDR3 protein is CASRPGTSTFNEQFF. CDR3 nucleotide sequence: TGTGCCAGCAGGCCCGGGACTAGTACCTTCAATGAGCAGTTCTTC.

The chain combines TRBV7-8 with TRBJ1-6; 7 bases map to TRBD1. V lost 1 base to trimming and J lost 8 bases; unmatched junction nucleotides: 11. Germline CDR1 and CDR2: SGHVS and FQNEAQ. This CDR3 has 17 amino acids. The CDR3 DNA sequence: TGTGCCAGCAGCTTAGTAGCCAGACAGGGAACAGATTCACCCCTCCACTTT. It specifies CASSLVARQGTDSPLHF. The full variable domain, rest sourced from reference TRBV7-8 and TRBJ1-6, is GAGVSQSPRYKVAKRGQDVALRCDPISGHVSLFWYQQALGQGPEFLTYFQNEAQLDKSGLPSDRFFAERPEGSVSTLKIQRTQQEDSAVYLCASSLVARQGTDSPLHFGNGTRLTVT.

This clone appeared a few times. The V call is TRBV13, the J call TRBJ2-7; the match to TRBD2 covers 11 bases. This CDR3 has 13 residues. Trimming took 5 bases from V and 7 from J; bases not matched to a gene: 4. CDR1 is PRHDT, CDR2 FYEKMQ, per germline (reference sequence). The CDR3 region is CASSPGLAGEQYF. As DNA, the CDR3 is TGTGCCAGCAGCCCAGGACTAGCGGGTGAGCAGTACTTC.

The V call is TRBV27, the J call TRBJ1-2; perhaps TRBD1 as D (6 bases). The germline V and J ends were trimmed by 5 bases and 7 bases, with 11 bases remaining between them. CDR1 is MNHEY and CDR2 is SMNVEV in the germline V gene (reference sequence). The CDR3 length is 12 residues. This CDR3 reads CASSQQGGGYTF. The CDR3, as DNA: TGTGCCAGCAGTCAACAGGGCGGTGGCTACACCTTC.

This sequence joins TRBV6-5 and TRBJ1-4; D remains unclear. Germline assignment: CDR1 MNHEY and CDR2 SVGAGI. This CDR3 contains 15 residues. Trimming stripped 0 bases from V and 8 bases from J, with 13 bases between. The CDR3: CASSYSFFGEEKLFF. The CDR3 coding sequence is TGTGCCAGCAGTTACTCGTTTTTCGGGGAAGAAAAACTGTTTTTT.